This T cell receptor beta chain was recovered during a study of post-analysis software for immune sequencing data. The germline gives CDR1 SGDLS, CDR2 YYNGEE. The CDR3 is 14 residues long. Unique molecular identifiers tagged the TCR beta cDNA libraries. TCRdb passed the PCR reads through MiXCR, listing each CDR3 protein once. Altogether approximately 160,000 distinct CDR3 sequences are present, about 32% being singletons, with the ten largest covering around 1.5%. Study-level results: In patients, TRBV5-6, TRBV5-1 and TRBV20-1 belonged to five TRBV segments found more frequently than in controls. The study found significantly lower normalized Chao1 diversity in multiple sclerosis patients than in controls. Analysis by F measure revealed that same-batch samples clustered strongly together.

As for this clonotype: Its target is unknown. This clone may be a read error of a much larger clone one base away.

V gene TRBV9 combines with J gene TRBJ1-2; D might be TRBD1 (5 bases). This clonotype was sampled from a girl aged 5-17 years with multiple sclerosis. The sequenced sample was blood. CDR3 protein: CTSSEGGARYGYTF. DNA for the CDR3: TGTACCAGCAGCGAGGGAGGGGCTCGATATGGCTACACCTTC.